The rows below give T cell receptor beta chains drawn from one sample of a study of T cell clones after liver transplantation. Produced via immunoSEQ multiplex PCR; TCRdb's table is partial and in-frame only. This table has 45,000 to 60,000 clones, approximately 63% appearing once. This material consisted of CD4+ T cells from blood, taken at the approximately 15-month timepoint. The source of these receptors is a human patient who received a liver transplant. The graft donor may be the source of some T cells. Each CDR3 is given with its conserved first and last residue. Each record gives: clone size, V gene, J gene, D gene, CDR3 DNA, CDR3 protein. The D gene is left open where the match is weak. Part of the rows lack a size; the others show once, few, many or a class for expanded clones.

NA	TRBV19	TRBJ1-5	NA	TGTGCCAGTAGTAAGACTAATCAGCCCCAGCATTTT	CASSKTNQPQHF
NA	TRBV11-2	TRBJ1-4	NA	TGTGCCAGCAGCTTAGTCGTCGGGGTTGAAAAACTGTTTTTT	CASSLVVGVEKLFF
NA	TRBV6-1	TRBJ1-1	NA	TGTGCCAGCAGGGCCGTTGAAGCTTTCTTT	CASRAVEAFF
NA	TRBV7-9	TRBJ2-2	TRBD1	TGTGCCAGCAGCTCCCGGGACAGGGTCCGCGGCACCGGGGAGCTGTTTTTT	CASSSRDRVRGTGELFF
NA	TRBV6-1	TRBJ2-2	NA	TGTGCCAGCAGTGAAAGTCCAGTGGTAGCAACCGGGGAGCTGTTTTTT	CASSESPVVATGELFF
NA	TRBV10-1	TRBJ2-2	NA	TGCGCCAGCACGGAGGATGGCACCGGGGAGCTGTTTTTT	CASTEDGTGELFF
few	TRBV9	TRBJ2-5	NA	TGTGCCAGCAGCGTAGGGGGGGCAATAGAGACCCAGTACTTC	CASSVGGAIETQYF
NA	TRBV5-1	TRBJ1-4	NA	TGCGCCAGCAGCTTGGCCGGTGAAGAGTATGAAAAACTGTTTTTT	CASSLAGEEYEKLFF
NA	TRBV2	TRBJ2-3	NA	TGTGCCAGCAGTGCAACAGGGCCCCTGGACACAGATACGCAGTATTTT	CASSATGPLDTDTQYF
NA	TRBV4-2	TRBJ1-4	NA	TGTGCCAGCAGCCAAGATTTGGCGGATCGTAACGAAAAACTGTTTTTT	CASSQDLADRNEKLFF
NA	TRBV12-1	TRBJ2-5	NA	TGTGCCAGCGTCTCGGAGACCCAGTACTTC	CASVSETQYF
NA	TRBV7-2	TRBJ2-3	NA	TGTGCCAGCAGCCCGTCCCCGGGGATCTGGAGCACAGATACGCAGTATTTT	CASSPSPGIWSTDTQYF
NA	TRBV6-6	TRBJ2-3	TRBD1	TGTGCCAGCAGTTACAACAGGGGAGATACGCAGTATTTT	CASSYNRGDTQYF
NA	TRBV11-2	TRBJ1-6	TRBD1	TGTGCCAGCAGCCGGGACAGGGGGCGGCCCCTCCACTTT	CASSRDRGRPLHF
NA	TRBV28	TRBJ2-7	NA	TGTGCCAGCAGTCCCCCTACAGCCGGTTCCCTCGAGCAGTACTTC	CASSPPTAGSLEQYF
NA	TRBV18	TRBJ1-3	NA	TGTGCCAGCTCACCAGGAACAGATGGAAACACCATATATTTT	CASSPGTDGNTIYF
NA	TRBV27	TRBJ2-7	NA	TGTGCCACCAGACTTAAAGGGGGTAGCCATTACGAGCAGTACTTC	CATRLKGGSHYEQYF
NA	TRBV2	TRBJ2-3	TRBD2	TGTGCCAGCAGTGAGCGGGGGACTAGCGGAAGCACAGATACGCAGTATTTT	CASSERGTSGSTDTQYF
NA	TRBV15	TRBJ1-2	NA	TGTGCCACCAGCAGAGGGGGGACTCGCTCAGGAGATGGCTACACCTTC	CATSRGGTRSGDGYTF
few	TRBV18	TRBJ2-3	NA	TGTGCCAGCTCACCGCGAGCAGATACGCAGTATTTT	CASSPRADTQYF
NA	TRBV23-1	TRBJ2-7	NA	TGCGCCAGCAGTCACCCTCTGGAGTCCTACGAGCAGTACTTC	CASSHPLESYEQYF
NA	TRBV19	TRBJ2-7	NA	TGTGCCAGTAGTATCAGACAGAGCTCCTACGAGCAGTACTTC	CASSIRQSSYEQYF
NA	TRBV7-2	TRBJ2-1	NA	TGTGCCAGCAGCTCAACGGACCTTAGCAATGAGCAGTTCTTC	CASSSTDLSNEQFF
once	TRBV28	TRBJ1-2	NA	TGTGCCAGCAGTTTATTTGGCAGGGTTATCTATGGCTACACCTTC	CASSLFGRVIYGYTF
NA	TRBV15	TRBJ1-2	TRBD1	TGTGCCACCAGCCCGGGACAGGGCTATGGCTACACCTTC	CATSPGQGYGYTF
NA	TRBV5-1	TRBJ1-1	NA	TGCGCCAGCAGCCCTGGTGGGTCGGAGAACACTGAAGCTTTCTTT	CASSPGGSENTEAFF
NA	TRBV19	TRBJ2-3	TRBD2	TGTGCCAGTAGTTCTAGCGGGAGCACAGATACGCAGTATTTT	CASSSSGSTDTQYF
NA	TRBV2	TRBJ1-6	TRBD1	TGTGCCAGACAGGGGGCGGATTCACCCCTCCACTTT	CARQGADSPLHF
NA	TRBV9	TRBJ1-3	NA	TGTGCCAGCAGCCCGGACCCTCGAGGGGCTGGAAACACCATATATTTT	CASSPDPRGAGNTIYF
medium-sized	TRBV6-1	TRBJ1-1	NA	TGTGCCAGCAGAAGCGGACAGAACACTGAAGCTTTCTTT	CASRSGQNTEAFF
NA	TRBV5-6	TRBJ2-6	NA	TGTGCCAGCATCGGGGCCTCTGGGGCCAACGTCCTGACTTTC	CASIGASGANVLTF
NA	TRBV6-1	TRBJ2-5	NA	TGTGCCAGCAGTGGAGTTTGGGGGGAGACCCAGTACTTC	CASSGVWGETQYF
NA	TRBV18	TRBJ2-7	TRBD2	TGTGCCAGCTCACCAGAAAGCGGGGCGATCTCCTACGAGCAGTACTTC	CASSPESGAISYEQYF
NA	TRBV25-1	TRBJ2-5	TRBD2	TGTGCCAGCAGTGCGACTAGCGGGAGACTACTTGGTGGAGAGACCCAGTACTTC	CASSATSGRLLGGETQYF
NA	TRBV7-9	TRBJ2-3	NA	TGTGCCAGCAGCTCTTCCCCAGATACGCAGTATTTT	CASSSSPDTQYF
NA	TRBV15	TRBJ1-5	NA	TGTGCCACCAGCTCCGGAACGGCCCGGCCCCAGCATTTT	CATSSGTARPQHF
NA	TRBV19	TRBJ1-5	NA	TGTGCCAGTAGCCCTGACAGGAGCCGCAATCAGCCCCAGCATTTT	CASSPDRSRNQPQHF
NA	TRBV19	TRBJ1-5	NA	TGTGCCAGTAGTGATCAGGGGTATAGCAATCAGCCCCAGCATTTT	CASSDQGYSNQPQHF
few	TRBV27	TRBJ1-1	TRBD1	TGTGCCAGCAGCAAGGACAGGGGGCGTAACACTGAAGCTTTCTTT	CASSKDRGRNTEAFF
NA	TRBV9	TRBJ1-4	TRBD1	TGTGCCAGCAGTCAAACAGGGGGCGCAGAAAAACTGTTTTTT	CASSQTGGAEKLFF
NA	TRBV7-8	TRBJ2-1	TRBD2	TGTGCCAGCAGCTCGCCCGGGGGGTTCTACAATGAGCAGTTCTTC	CASSSPGGFYNEQFF